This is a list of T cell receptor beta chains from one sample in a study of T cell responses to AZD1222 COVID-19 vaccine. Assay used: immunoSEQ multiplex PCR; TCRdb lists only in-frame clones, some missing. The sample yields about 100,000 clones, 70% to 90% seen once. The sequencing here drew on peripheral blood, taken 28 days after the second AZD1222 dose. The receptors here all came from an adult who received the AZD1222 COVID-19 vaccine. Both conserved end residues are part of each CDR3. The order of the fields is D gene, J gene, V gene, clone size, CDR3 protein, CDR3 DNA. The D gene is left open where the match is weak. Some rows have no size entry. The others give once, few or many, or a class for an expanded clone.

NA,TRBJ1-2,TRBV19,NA,CASSIQDRGMGYTF,TGTGCCAGTAGTATACAGGACAGAGGGATGGGCTACACCTTC
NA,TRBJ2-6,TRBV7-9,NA,CASTKEAGGVSGANVLTF,TGTGCCAGCACCAAGGAGGCAGGGGGGGTCTCTGGGGCCAACGTCCTGACTTTC
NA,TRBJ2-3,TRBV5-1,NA,CASSLVGRTSTDTQYF,TGCGCCAGCAGCTTGGTAGGCAGAACTAGCACAGATACGCAGTATTTT
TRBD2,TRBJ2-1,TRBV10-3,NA,CAISGTTSYNEQFF,TGTGCCATCAGCGGGACTACCTCCTACAATGAGCAGTTCTTC
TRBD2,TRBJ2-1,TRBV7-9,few,CASSLRSGGADEQFF,TGTGCCAGCAGCTTGAGAAGCGGGGGGGCCGATGAGCAGTTCTTC
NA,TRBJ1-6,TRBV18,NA,CASPTTPRPLHF,TGTGCCAGCCCGACGACCCCCCGACCCCTCCACTTT
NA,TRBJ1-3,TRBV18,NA,CASSPLQGLSGNTIYF,TGTGCCAGCTCACCATTACAGGGTCTGTCTGGAAACACCATATATTTT
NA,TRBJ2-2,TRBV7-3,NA,CASSPGLPNTGELFF,TGTGCCAGCAGCCCGGGACTCCCTAACACCGGGGAGCTGTTTTTT
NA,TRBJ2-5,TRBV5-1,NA,CASSLARETQYF,TGCGCCAGCAGCTTGGCGCGAGAGACCCAGTACTTC
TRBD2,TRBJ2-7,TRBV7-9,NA,CASSPTSGSYEQYF,TGTGCCAGCAGCCCGACTAGCGGGAGCTACGAGCAGTACTTC
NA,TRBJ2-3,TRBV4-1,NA,CASSQSFVGLTKTDTQYF,TGCGCCAGCAGCCAATCTTTTGTTGGACTAACAAAGACAGATACGCAGTATTTT
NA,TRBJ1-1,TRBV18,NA,CASSSLGASDTEAFF,TGTGCCAGCTCATCTCTTGGGGCTTCGGACACTGAAGCTTTCTTT
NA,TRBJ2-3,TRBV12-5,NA,CASGLKTASTDTQYF,TGTGCTAGTGGTTTGAAGACAGCTAGCACAGATACGCAGTATTTT
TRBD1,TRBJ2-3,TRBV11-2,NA,CASSWGQGSADTQYF,TGTGCCAGCAGCTGGGGACAGGGATCCGCAGATACGCAGTATTTT
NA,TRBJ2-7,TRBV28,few,CASSLPAPYEQYF,TGTGCCAGCAGTTTACCGGCCCCCTACGAGCAGTACTTC
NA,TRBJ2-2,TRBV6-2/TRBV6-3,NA,CASSYPRGRVNTGELFF,TGTGCCAGCAGTTACCCCCGGGGGCGGGTAAACACCGGGGAGCTGTTTTTT
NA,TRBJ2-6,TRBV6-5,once,CASSPAAGANVLTF,TGTGCCAGCAGTCCTGCTGCTGGGGCCAACGTCCTGACTTTC
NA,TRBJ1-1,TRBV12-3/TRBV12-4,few,CASSSQVTEAFF,TGTGCCAGCAGCTCCCAGGTCACTGAAGCTTTCTTT
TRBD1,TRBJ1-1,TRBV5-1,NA,CASSLVGTEETFF,TGCGCCAGCAGCTTGGTAGGGACAGAGGAGACTTTCTTT
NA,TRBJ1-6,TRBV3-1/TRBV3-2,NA,CASSQDGGSRASPLHF,TGTGCCAGCAGCCAAGACGGGGGGTCCAGGGCTTCACCCCTCCACTTT
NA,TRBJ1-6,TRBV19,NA,CASSISGMDSPLHF,TGTGCCAGTAGTATTTCTGGCATGGATTCACCCCTCCACTTT
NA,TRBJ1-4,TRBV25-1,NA,CASSLNEREKLFF,TGTGCCAGCAGTTTAAACGAAAGGGAAAAACTGTTTTTT
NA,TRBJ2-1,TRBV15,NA,CATSRDATGGGLSSYNEQFF,TGTGCCACCAGCAGAGATGCCACGGGAGGGGGCCTTAGCTCCTACAATGAGCAGTTCTTC
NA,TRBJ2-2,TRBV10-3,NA,CAISQGTPGELFF,TGTGCCATCTCACAGGGTACCCCCGGGGAGCTGTTTTTT
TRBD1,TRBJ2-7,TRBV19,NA,CASSIFPGQGNEQYF,TGTGCCAGTAGTATCTTTCCGGGACAGGGAAACGAGCAGTACTTC
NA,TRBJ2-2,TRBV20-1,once,CSASHGVTGELFF,TGCAGTGCTAGTCACGGGGTTACCGGGGAGCTGTTTTTT
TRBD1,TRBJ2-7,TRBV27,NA,CASSSTRGMRPYEQYF,TGTGCCAGCAGTTCGACCAGGGGGATGAGACCATACGAGCAGTACTTC
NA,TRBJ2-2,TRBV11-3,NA,CASSLGRMDPNTGELFF,TGTGCCAGCAGCTTAGGGCGTATGGATCCGAACACCGGGGAGCTGTTTTTT
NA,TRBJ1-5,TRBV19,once,CASSIIGGPQPQHF,TGTGCCAGTAGTATAATTGGGGGCCCTCAGCCCCAGCATTTT
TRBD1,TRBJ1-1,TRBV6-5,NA,CASSFGQATEAFF,TGTGCCAGCAGTTTCGGACAGGCCACTGAAGCTTTCTTT
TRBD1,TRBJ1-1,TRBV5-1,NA,CASSFQGQGNTEAFF,TGCGCCAGCAGCTTCCAGGGACAGGGGAACACTGAAGCTTTCTTT
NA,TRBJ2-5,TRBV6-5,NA,CASRGLKTQYF,TGTGCCAGCAGAGGTCTAAAGACCCAGTACTTC
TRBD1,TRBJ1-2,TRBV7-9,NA,CASGQGAFGYTF,TGTGCCAGCGGACAGGGGGCATTTGGCTACACCTTC
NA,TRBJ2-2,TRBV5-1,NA,CASSFVQMNTGELFF,TGCGCCAGCAGCTTTGTTCAGATGAACACCGGGGAGCTGTTTTTT
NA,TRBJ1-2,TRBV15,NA,CATSGPANYGYTF,TGTGCCACCAGCGGGCCCGCTAACTATGGCTACACCTTC